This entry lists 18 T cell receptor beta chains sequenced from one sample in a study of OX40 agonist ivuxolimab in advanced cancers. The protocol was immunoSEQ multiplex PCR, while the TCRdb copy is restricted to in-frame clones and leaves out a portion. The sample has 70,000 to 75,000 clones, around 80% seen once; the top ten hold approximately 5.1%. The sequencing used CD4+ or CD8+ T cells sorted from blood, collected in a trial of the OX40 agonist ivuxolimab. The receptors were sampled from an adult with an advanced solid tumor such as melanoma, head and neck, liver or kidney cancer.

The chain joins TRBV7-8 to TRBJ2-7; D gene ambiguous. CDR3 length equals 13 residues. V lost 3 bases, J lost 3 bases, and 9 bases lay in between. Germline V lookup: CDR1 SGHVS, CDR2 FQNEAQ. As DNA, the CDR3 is TGTGCCAGCAGCTTGGCAGAGATCTACGAGCAGTACTTC. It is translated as CASSLAEIYEQYF.

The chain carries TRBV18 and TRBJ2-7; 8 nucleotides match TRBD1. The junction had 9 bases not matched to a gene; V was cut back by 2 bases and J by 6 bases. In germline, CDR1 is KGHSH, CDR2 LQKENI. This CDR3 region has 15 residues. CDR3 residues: CASSPGGQGKGEQYF. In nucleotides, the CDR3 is TGTGCCAGCTCACCAGGAGGACAGGGTAAAGGCGAGCAGTACTTC. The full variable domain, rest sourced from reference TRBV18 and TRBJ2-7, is NAGVMQNPRHLVRRRGQEARLRCSPMKGHSHVYWYRQLPEEGLKFMVYLQKENIIDESGMPKERFSAEFPKEGPSILRIQQVVRGDSAAYFCASSPGGQGKGEQYFGPGTRLTVT.

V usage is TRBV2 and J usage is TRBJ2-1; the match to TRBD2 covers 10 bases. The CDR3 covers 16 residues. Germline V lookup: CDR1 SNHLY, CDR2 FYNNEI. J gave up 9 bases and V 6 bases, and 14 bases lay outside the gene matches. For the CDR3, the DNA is TGTGCCAGCAGCCACAAGGCAGCGGGAGGGCTCCGTGAGCAGTTCTTC. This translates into CASSHKAAGGLREQFF.

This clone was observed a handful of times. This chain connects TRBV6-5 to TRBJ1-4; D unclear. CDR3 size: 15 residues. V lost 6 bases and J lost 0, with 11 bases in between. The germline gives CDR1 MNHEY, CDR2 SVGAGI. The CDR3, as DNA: TGTGCCAGCAGGCCGAGTTTAGCAACTAATGAAAAACTGTTTTTT. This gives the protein CASRPSLATNEKLFF.

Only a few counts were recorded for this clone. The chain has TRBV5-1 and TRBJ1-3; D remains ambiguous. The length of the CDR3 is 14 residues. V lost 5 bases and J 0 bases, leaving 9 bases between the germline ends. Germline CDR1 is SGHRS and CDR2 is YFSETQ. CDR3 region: CASRAQTSGNTIYF. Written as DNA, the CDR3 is TGCGCCAGCAGAGCACAGACCTCTGGAAACACCATATATTTT.

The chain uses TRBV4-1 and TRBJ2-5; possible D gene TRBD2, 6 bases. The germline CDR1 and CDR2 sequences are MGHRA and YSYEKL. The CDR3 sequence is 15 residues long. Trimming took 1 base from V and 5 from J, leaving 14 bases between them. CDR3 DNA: TGCGCCAGCAGCCAAGCCCCACTAGGGACTGAGACCCAGTACTTC. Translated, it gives CASSQAPLGTETQYF.

The CDR3: CASSVVGGNTEAFF. CDR3 in DNA: TGTGCCAGCAGCGTAGTTGGGGGGAACACTGAAGCTTTCTTT. J is TRBJ1-1 and V is TRBV9; tentatively, D is TRBD1 (5 bases). Germline V lookup: CDR1 SGDLS, CDR2 YYNGEE. The CDR3 spans 14 residues. The ends were cut back, 0 bases at V and 1 base at J, with 7 bases in the middle.

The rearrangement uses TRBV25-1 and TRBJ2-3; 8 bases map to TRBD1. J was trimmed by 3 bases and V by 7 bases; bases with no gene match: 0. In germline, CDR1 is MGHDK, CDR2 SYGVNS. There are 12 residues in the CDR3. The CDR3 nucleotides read TGTGCCAGCAACAGGGGGACAGATACGCAGTATTTT. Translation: CASNRGTDTQYF.

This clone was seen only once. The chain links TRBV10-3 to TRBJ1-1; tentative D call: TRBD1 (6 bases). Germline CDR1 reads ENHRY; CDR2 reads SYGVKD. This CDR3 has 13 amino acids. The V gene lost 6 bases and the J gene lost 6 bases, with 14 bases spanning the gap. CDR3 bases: TGTGCCATCAGGACGGACAGTTGGGCTGAAGCTTTCTTT. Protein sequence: CAIRTDSWAEAFF.

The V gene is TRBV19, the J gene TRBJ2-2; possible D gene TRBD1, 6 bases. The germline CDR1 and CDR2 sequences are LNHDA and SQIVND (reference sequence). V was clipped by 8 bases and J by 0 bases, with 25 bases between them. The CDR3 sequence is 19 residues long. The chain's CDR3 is CASSTGGRARPSNTGELFF. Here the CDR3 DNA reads TGTGCCAGTTCCACTGGGGGCAGGGCCCGACCTTCGAACACCGGGGAGCTGTTTTTT. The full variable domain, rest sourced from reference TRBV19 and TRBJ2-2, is DGGITQSPKYLFRKEGQNVTLSCEQNLNHDAMYWYRQDPGQGLRLIYYSQIVNDFQKGDIAEGYSVSREKKESFPLTVTSAQKNPTAFYLCASSTGGRARPSNTGELFFGEGSRLTVL.

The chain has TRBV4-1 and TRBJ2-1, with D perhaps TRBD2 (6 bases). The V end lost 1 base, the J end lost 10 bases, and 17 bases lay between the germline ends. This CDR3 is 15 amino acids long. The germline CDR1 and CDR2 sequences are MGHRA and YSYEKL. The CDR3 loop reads CASSQGSGGVVEQFF. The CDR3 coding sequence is TGCGCCAGCAGCCAAGGTAGCGGAGGGGTGGTCGAGCAGTTCTTC.

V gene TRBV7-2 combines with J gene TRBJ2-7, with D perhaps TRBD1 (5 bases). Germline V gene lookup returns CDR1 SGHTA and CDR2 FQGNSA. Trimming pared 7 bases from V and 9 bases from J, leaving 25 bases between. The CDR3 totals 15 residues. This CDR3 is CASTADSLLPPGQYF. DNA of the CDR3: TGTGCCAGCACCGCCGACAGCCTACTACCCCCGGGGCAGTACTTC.

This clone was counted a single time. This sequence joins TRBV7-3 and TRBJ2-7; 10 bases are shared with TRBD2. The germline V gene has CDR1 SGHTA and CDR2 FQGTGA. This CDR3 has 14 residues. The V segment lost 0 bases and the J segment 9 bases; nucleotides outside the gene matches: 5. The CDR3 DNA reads TGTGCCAGCAGCTTAACTAGCGGGGGGCCAGGGCAGTACTTC. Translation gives CASSLTSGGPGQYF. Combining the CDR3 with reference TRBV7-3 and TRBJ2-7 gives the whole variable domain GAGVSQTPSNKVTEKGKYVELRCDPISGHTALYWYRQSLGQGPEFLIYFQGTGAADDSGLPNDRFFAVRPEGSVSTLKIQRTERGDSAVYLCASSLTSGGPGQYFGPGTRLTVT.

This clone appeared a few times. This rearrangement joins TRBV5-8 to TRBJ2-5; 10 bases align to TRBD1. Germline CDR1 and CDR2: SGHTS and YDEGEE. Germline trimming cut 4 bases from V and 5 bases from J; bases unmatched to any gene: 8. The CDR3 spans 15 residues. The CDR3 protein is CASSDDRGQWETQYF. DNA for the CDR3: TGTGCCAGCAGCGACGACAGGGGGCAATGGGAGACCCAGTACTTC.

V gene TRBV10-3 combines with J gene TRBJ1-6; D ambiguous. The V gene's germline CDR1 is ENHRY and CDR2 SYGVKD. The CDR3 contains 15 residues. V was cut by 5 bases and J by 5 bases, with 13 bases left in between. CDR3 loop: CAISRTAGDNSPLHF. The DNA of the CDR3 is TGTGCCATCAGTCGGACCGCTGGGGATAATTCACCCCTCCACTTT.

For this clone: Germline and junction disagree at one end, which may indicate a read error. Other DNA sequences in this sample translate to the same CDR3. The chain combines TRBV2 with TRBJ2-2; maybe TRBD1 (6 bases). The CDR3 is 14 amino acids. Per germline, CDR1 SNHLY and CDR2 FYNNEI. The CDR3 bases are TGCGCCAGCAGTCCCGGGACATCCGCCGGGGAGCTGTTTTTT. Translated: CASSPGTSAGELFF. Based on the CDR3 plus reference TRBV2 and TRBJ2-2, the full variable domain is EPEVTQTPSHQVTQMGQEVILRCVPISNHLYFYWYRQILGQKVEFLVSFYNNEISEKSEIFDDQFSVERPDGSNFTLKIRSTKLEDSAMYFCASSPGTSAGELFFGEGSRLTVL.

CDR3: CASSLGDHSGGYTF. DNA of the CDR3: TGTGCCAGCAGTTTAGGTGACCACAGCGGAGGCTACACCTTC. The rearrangement joins TRBV28 to TRBJ1-2; no clear D gene. CDR3 length: 14 amino acids. Trimming pared 2 bases from V and 8 bases from J, leaving 15 bases between. The germline gives CDR1 MDHEN, CDR2 SYDVKM.

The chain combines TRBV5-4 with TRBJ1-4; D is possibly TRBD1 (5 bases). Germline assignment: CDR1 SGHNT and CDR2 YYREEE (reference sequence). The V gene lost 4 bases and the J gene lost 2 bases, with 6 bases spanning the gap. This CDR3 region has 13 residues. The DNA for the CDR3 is TGTGCCAGCAGCCAGGGTACTAATGAAAAACTGTTTTTT. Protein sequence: CASSQGTNEKLFF.